Listed below are T cell receptor beta chains from one sample, sequenced in a study of vaccination and CD4 T cells after COVID-19. TCRdb re-analysed the PCR reads in MiXCR, keeping a single row per CDR3 protein. This table has about 7,800 distinct CDR3 sequences, 41% appearing once. These TCRs are of unknown antigen specificity. The sequenced material came from CD4+ T cells from blood, cultured in vitro. These receptors were taken from a human donor in good health. The CDR3 runs from the conserved cysteine through the conserved F or W. The D gene is left open where the match is weak. Clone size is shown for a subset of rows, as once, few, many or a class of expanded clone.

CDR3nt: TGCAGTGCTAGAGATCTGCCGGACAGAGAGCCCCAGCATTTT
CDR3aa: CSARDLPDREPQHF
v_gene: TRBV20-1
abundance: hyperexpanded
d_gene: NA
j_gene: TRBJ1-5

CDR3nt: TGTGCCAGCAGTTACTCCGACGGATACGAGCAGTACTTC
CDR3aa: CASSYSDGYEQYF
v_gene: TRBV6-5
abundance: few
d_gene: NA
j_gene: TRBJ2-7

CDR3nt: TGTGCCAGCAGCTTAACAGGGGAAGGATGGGCTTTCTTT
CDR3aa: CASSLTGEGWAFF
v_gene: TRBV11-3
abundance: few
d_gene: TRBD1
j_gene: TRBJ1-1

CDR3nt: TGCGCCAGCAGCCTCAGACCAGCGAAGGTTGGCACCGGGGAGCTGTTTTTT
CDR3aa: CASSLRPAKVGTGELFF
v_gene: TRBV4-1
abundance: few
d_gene: NA
j_gene: TRBJ2-2

CDR3nt: TGTGCCAGCAGTTTCGCAGGGGATAGGGCTGAAGCTTTCTTT
CDR3aa: CASSFAGDRAEAFF
v_gene: TRBV28
abundance: NA
d_gene: NA
j_gene: TRBJ1-1

CDR3nt: TGTGCCAGCAGTTACTATCCTTCCGGGACCTTACGAACCACAGATACGCAGTATTTT
CDR3aa: CASSYYPSGTLRTTDTQYF
v_gene: TRBV6-5
abundance: NA
d_gene: NA
j_gene: TRBJ2-3

CDR3nt: TGTGCCAGTAGTTCGGGACAGGCGGCCACTGAAGCTTTCTTT
CDR3aa: CASSSGQAATEAFF
v_gene: TRBV19
abundance: NA
d_gene: TRBD1
j_gene: TRBJ1-1

CDR3nt: TGCAGTGGAGTAGCGGGAGCCATCAACGAGCAGTACTTC
CDR3aa: CSGVAGAINEQYF
v_gene: TRBV20-1
abundance: NA
d_gene: TRBD2
j_gene: TRBJ2-7

CDR3nt: TGTGCCAGCAGCCGGGACAGAACCTACGAGCAGTACTTC
CDR3aa: CASSRDRTYEQYF
v_gene: TRBV7-2
abundance: NA
d_gene: TRBD1
j_gene: TRBJ2-7

CDR3nt: TGTGCCAGCAGTTTAGGCGGGGTAGATACGCAGTATTTT
CDR3aa: CASSLGGVDTQYF
v_gene: TRBV28
abundance: NA
d_gene: NA
j_gene: TRBJ2-3

CDR3nt: TGCAGTGCTAGTAGGGCGGGGCCGGATTCACCCCTCCACTTT
CDR3aa: CSASRAGPDSPLHF
v_gene: TRBV20-1
abundance: NA
d_gene: NA
j_gene: TRBJ1-6

CDR3nt: TGTGCCAGTAGTATCAGGGGACAGGGCTACTACGAGCAGTACTTC
CDR3aa: CASSIRGQGYYEQYF
v_gene: TRBV19
abundance: NA
d_gene: TRBD1
j_gene: TRBJ2-7

CDR3nt: TGTGCCAGCAGCTTAGAATGGGCTAGCGAGCAGTTCTTC
CDR3aa: CASSLEWASEQFF
v_gene: TRBV7-2
abundance: few
d_gene: NA
j_gene: TRBJ2-1

CDR3nt: TGCAGTGCTGAGACTAGCGGGAGGGAGGGGTCCTTC
CDR3aa: CSAETSGREGSF
v_gene: TRBV20-1
abundance: NA
d_gene: TRBD2
j_gene: TRBJ2-1

CDR3nt: TGTGCCAGTAGTGTCTCTAGCGGGAGGGAGACCCAGTACTTC
CDR3aa: CASSVSSGRETQYF
v_gene: TRBV19
abundance: NA
d_gene: TRBD2
j_gene: TRBJ2-5

CDR3nt: TGTGCCAGCAGGTACTCCTACGAGCAGTACTTC
CDR3aa: CASRYSYEQYF
v_gene: TRBV7-2
abundance: few
d_gene: NA
j_gene: TRBJ2-7

CDR3nt: TGTGCCAGCAGTGAAGCGCTGCAGGGTGGCTACACCTTC
CDR3aa: CASSEALQGGYTF
v_gene: TRBV2
abundance: NA
d_gene: NA
j_gene: TRBJ1-2

CDR3nt: TGTGCCATTTCTAACACGGATTACTACGAGCAGTACTTC
CDR3aa: CAISNTDYYEQYF
v_gene: TRBV10-3
abundance: NA
d_gene: NA
j_gene: TRBJ2-7

CDR3nt: TGTGCCAGCACCCTAGCAGGTCAAAACTATCCAGAGACCCAGTACTTC
CDR3aa: CASTLAGQNYPETQYF
v_gene: TRBV28
abundance: once
d_gene: NA
j_gene: TRBJ2-5

CDR3nt: TGCAGTGCTAGAGATAACCAGGGAGGTCAGCCCCAGCATTTT
CDR3aa: CSARDNQGGQPQHF
v_gene: TRBV20-1
abundance: few
d_gene: NA
j_gene: TRBJ1-5

CDR3nt: TGCGCCAGCAGCCAAGATCGGTCAGGGAACCCAGATACGCAGTATTTT
CDR3aa: CASSQDRSGNPDTQYF
v_gene: TRBV4-3
abundance: NA
d_gene: NA
j_gene: TRBJ2-3

CDR3nt: TGCAGTGCTAGCTTCTACCGACCTTACAATGAGCAGTTCTTC
CDR3aa: CSASFYRPYNEQFF
v_gene: TRBV20-1
abundance: NA
d_gene: NA
j_gene: TRBJ2-1